Listed below are T cell receptor beta chains from one sample, sequenced in a study of shared clonotypes between healthy human individuals. The assay was immunoSEQ multiplex PCR, and TCRdb's table has in-frame clones only and misses some. The sample records about 2 million clones, about 95% being singletons. The sequenced sample was naive CD8+ T cells sorted from blood. These receptors originate from a man between 18 and 35 years old in good health. The CDR3 runs from the conserved cysteine through the conserved F or W. D genes are given only for firm matches. Size tells how often a clone was seen (once, few, many) or the class of an expanded clone, and some rows leave it out.

TRBD1 | 15 | TRBJ1-2 | . | TRBV11-2 | TGTGCCAGCAGCGTTCCGGGACAGGGAAACTATGGCTACACCTTC | CASSVPGQGNYGYTF
TRBD2 | 15 | TRBJ2-2 | . | TRBV4-2 | TGTGCCAGCAGTTTAGCGGGGGGGAACACCGGGGAGCTGTTTTTT | CASSLAGGNTGELFF
. | 14 | TRBJ2-2 | once | TRBV10-3 | TGTGCCATCAGTGAAGGGGGGCGCCCCGGGGAGCTGTTTTTT | CAISEGGRPGELFF
. | 14 | TRBJ1-6 | . | TRBV2 | TGTGCCAGCAGTGTCGGCGAGGTCTTCAGTCCCCTCCACTTT | CASSVGEVFSPLHF
TRBD2 | 13 | TRBJ2-2 | . | TRBV5-1 | TGCGCCAGCAGCTTGAGACTAGCAGGGGAGCTGTTTTTT | CASSLRLAGELFF
. | 16 | TRBJ1-4 | . | TRBV2 | TGTGCCAGCAGTGCTCACGAGACAGGACCTAATGAAAAACTGTTTTTT | CASSAHETGPNEKLFF
. | 13 | TRBJ2-7 | . | TRBV14 | TGTGCCAGCAGCCAAGGAACAGGGATCGAGCAGTACTTC | CASSQGTGIEQYF
. | 14 | TRBJ2-3 | . | TRBV2 | TGTGCCAGCAGTGAAAACTCCCGGGGAGATACGCAGTATTTT | CASSENSRGDTQYF
TRBD1 | 16 | TRBJ2-3 | once | TRBV28 | TGTGCCAGCAGTTTAGAAGGGGGCAGATACACAGATACGCAGTATTTT | CASSLEGGRYTDTQYF
. | 15 | TRBJ1-2 | . | TRBV4-1 | TGCGCCAGCAGCCACCCCAAAAGAGGGGGCTATGGCTACACCTTC | CASSHPKRGGYGYTF
TRBD1 | 16 | TRBJ2-2 | . | TRBV10-3 | TGTGCCATCAGCCTGACAGGGGGCGAGGGGACCGGGGAGCTGTTTTTT | CAISLTGGEGTGELFF
. | 16 | TRBJ1-1 | once | TRBV5-8 | TGTGCCAGCAGCCCCGCGCCGGGACGGCTGAACACTGAAGCTTTCTTT | CASSPAPGRLNTEAFF
TRBD2 | 16 | TRBJ2-1 | . | TRBV7-9 | TGTGCCAGCAGCGCCCTAGCGGGGGGGCCGAGCAATGAGCAGTTCTTC | CASSALAGGPSNEQFF
TRBD2 | 16 | TRBJ2-3 | . | TRBV27 | TGTGCCAGCAGTCTCGGGCGGGGGAGCTCCACAGATACGCAGTATTTT | CASSLGRGSSTDTQYF
. | 14 | TRBJ2-5 | . | TRBV5-4 | TGTGCCAGCAGCCTCCGGACGGACCAAGAGACCCAGTACTTC | CASSLRTDQETQYF
. | 16 | TRBJ1-4 | once | TRBV5-6 | TGTGCCAGCAGCACCGTGGTGGCAGGGCCAAATGAAAAACTGTTTTTT | CASSTVVAGPNEKLFF
. | 16 | TRBJ2-3 | . | TRBV6-6 | TGTGCCAGCAGTGCTTCGGACACCTCTAGCACAGATACGCAGTATTTT | CASSASDTSSTDTQYF
. | 13 | TRBJ1-1 | . | TRBV2 | TGTGCCAGCAGATTCTCCGAACAGACTGAAGCTTTCTTT | CASRFSEQTEAFF
. | 17 | TRBJ2-2 | . | TRBV15 | TGTGCCACCAGCAGCCCCAGGGATCCGGCGAACACCGGGGAGCTGTTTTTT | CATSSPRDPANTGELFF
. | 14 | TRBJ2-1 | . | TRBV27 | TGTGCCAGCAGTGGAAGGGGAACTCTCAATGAGCAGTTCTTC | CASSGRGTLNEQFF
. | 16 | TRBJ1-2 | . | TRBV27 | TGTGCCAGCAGCTGGGGGACCGCTGGTGGTGGCTATGGCTACACCTTC | CASSWGTAGGGYGYTF
. | 13 | TRBJ1-3 | once | TRBV6-5 | TGTGCCAGCAGTTACAACTCTGGAAACACCATATATTTT | CASSYNSGNTIYF